A selection of T cell receptor beta chains follows, all from one sample in a study of blood T cell repertoires in COVID-19. Here immunoSEQ multiplex PCR was the method, and the copy in TCRdb shows in-frame clones only, minus some. The table lists about 160,000 clones, 82% of them singletons, with around 7% in the top ten. Sequencing was done on a sample of peripheral blood. The receptor source for this set is a woman in her 40s with COVID-19, enrolled during active disease. CDR3s include the opening cysteine and the closing phenylalanine or tryptophan. D genes are given only for firm matches. Where a row states a size, it is once, few, many or the class of an expanded clone; other rows omit it.

clone size: .
D gene: TRBD1
J gene: TRBJ1-2
V gene: TRBV5-8
CDR3 DNA: TGTGCCAGCAGCTCGCGTACGACAGGGTTAGATGGCTACACCTTC
CDR3 protein: CASSSRTTGLDGYTF

clone size: .
D gene: .
J gene: TRBJ2-5
V gene: TRBV7-8
CDR3 DNA: TGTGCCAGCAGCTTAGTCGGCCCTAGTGGGGGCACCCCCCAGTACTTC
CDR3 protein: CASSLVGPSGGTPQYF

clone size: .
D gene: TRBD2
J gene: TRBJ2-1
V gene: TRBV4-2
CDR3 DNA: TGTGCCAGCAGCCAAGAAACAGCGGGAGTTGGCTTCAATGAGCAGTTCTTC
CDR3 protein: CASSQETAGVGFNEQFF

clone size: .
D gene: .
J gene: TRBJ1-5
V gene: TRBV2
CDR3 DNA: TGTGCCAGCAAACCGGCCACAGGATGGAGTCAGCCCCAGCATTTT
CDR3 protein: CASKPATGWSQPQHF

clone size: .
D gene: .
J gene: TRBJ2-1
V gene: TRBV6-2/TRBV6-3
CDR3 DNA: TGTGCCAGCAGTTACTCGGGTCGGGGTAGCCCCTACAATGAGCAGTTCTTC
CDR3 protein: CASSYSGRGSPYNEQFF

clone size: .
D gene: .
J gene: TRBJ1-2
V gene: TRBV4-1
CDR3 DNA: TGCGCCAGCAGCAAGACCGGGTCCTCTACAGGAAATGGCTACACCTTC
CDR3 protein: CASSKTGSSTGNGYTF

clone size: .
D gene: TRBD1
J gene: TRBJ1-6
V gene: TRBV5-5
CDR3 DNA: TGTGCCAGCACCCAGGGGGTCAATTCACCCCTCCACTTT
CDR3 protein: CASTQGVNSPLHF

clone size: many
D gene: TRBD1
J gene: TRBJ1-4
V gene: TRBV30
CDR3 DNA: TGTGCCTGCCACCAAGGACAGGCGGGGAATGAAAAACTGTTTTTT
CDR3 protein: CACHQGQAGNEKLFF

clone size: .
D gene: .
J gene: TRBJ2-7
V gene: TRBV10-3
CDR3 DNA: TGTGCCATCAGTCCAGGGGACCACGAGCAGTACTTC
CDR3 protein: CAISPGDHEQYF

clone size: .
D gene: .
J gene: TRBJ1-1
V gene: TRBV6-5
CDR3 DNA: TGTGCCAGCAGTTACGGGAGTGGTGAAGCTTTCTTT
CDR3 protein: CASSYGSGEAFF

clone size: few
D gene: TRBD2
J gene: TRBJ2-2
V gene: TRBV5-4
CDR3 DNA: TGTGCCAGCAGCAAGGGGACTAGCGACACCGGGGAGCTGTTTTTT
CDR3 protein: CASSKGTSDTGELFF

clone size: .
D gene: .
J gene: TRBJ2-1
V gene: TRBV5-1
CDR3 DNA: TGCGCCAGCAGCCCCCACTTACTTAGGAGGTACAATGAGCAGTTCTTC
CDR3 protein: CASSPHLLRRYNEQFF

clone size: .
D gene: .
J gene: TRBJ2-1
V gene: TRBV6-2/TRBV6-3
CDR3 DNA: TGTGCCAGCAGTTACTCGAGGGTCTACAATGAGCAGTTCTTC
CDR3 protein: CASSYSRVYNEQFF

clone size: .
D gene: .
J gene: TRBJ2-1
V gene: TRBV3-1/TRBV3-2
CDR3 DNA: TGTGCCAGCAGCCAAGATCGCGGGGTTTCCTACAATGAGCAGTTCTTC
CDR3 protein: CASSQDRGVSYNEQFF

clone size: once
D gene: .
J gene: TRBJ1-5
V gene: TRBV7-8
CDR3 DNA: TGTGCCAGCAGCTTAGCCGGGGGGAGGAATCAGCCCCAGCATTTT
CDR3 protein: CASSLAGGRNQPQHF

clone size: .
D gene: .
J gene: TRBJ2-2
V gene: TRBV11-2
CDR3 DNA: TGTGCCAGCAAACAGGAGTGGAACACCGGGGAGCTGTTTTTT
CDR3 protein: CASKQEWNTGELFF

clone size: .
D gene: TRBD2
J gene: TRBJ2-3
V gene: TRBV5-1
CDR3 DNA: TGCGCCAGCACTTATAGCGGGAGGACCGCTAGCACAGATACGCAGTATTTT
CDR3 protein: CASTYSGRTASTDTQYF

clone size: .
D gene: .
J gene: TRBJ1-4
V gene: TRBV6-2/TRBV6-3
CDR3 DNA: TGTGCCAGCAGTACCGGGATTCGATGGGAAAAACTGTTTTTT
CDR3 protein: CASSTGIRWEKLFF

clone size: .
D gene: TRBD1
J gene: TRBJ2-5
V gene: TRBV19
CDR3 DNA: TGTGCCAGTAGCCAAATAAAAGGACAGGGGGAAGAGACCCAGTACTTC
CDR3 protein: CASSQIKGQGEETQYF

clone size: .
D gene: .
J gene: TRBJ1-1
V gene: TRBV3-1/TRBV3-2
CDR3 DNA: TGTGCCAGCAGCCGCGGGGAGGGAGGCCCTGAAGCTTTCTTT
CDR3 protein: CASSRGEGGPEAFF

clone size: .
D gene: .
J gene: TRBJ1-6
V gene: TRBV6-6
CDR3 DNA: TGTGCCAGCAGTTACTCAGCGGAGGGATACTCACCCCTCCACTTT
CDR3 protein: CASSYSAEGYSPLHF

clone size: .
D gene: .
J gene: TRBJ1-2
V gene: TRBV29-1
CDR3 DNA: TGCAGCGTTGAGAGGGCGACTGACTATGGCTACACCTTC
CDR3 protein: CSVERATDYGYTF

clone size: once
D gene: .
J gene: TRBJ2-2
V gene: TRBV7-9
CDR3 DNA: TGTGCCAGCAGCCCGACATCATATGGGGAGCTGTTTTTT
CDR3 protein: CASSPTSYGELFF

clone size: .
D gene: TRBD2
J gene: TRBJ2-7
V gene: TRBV4-2
CDR3 DNA: TGTGCCAGCAGCCCGGGGGGGAGAGACGAGCAGTACTTC
CDR3 protein: CASSPGGRDEQYF

clone size: .
D gene: .
J gene: TRBJ2-1
V gene: TRBV5-1
CDR3 DNA: TGCGCCAGCAGCGTAGGACTATATGACAATGAGCAGTTCTTC
CDR3 protein: CASSVGLYDNEQFF

clone size: .
D gene: .
J gene: TRBJ2-3
V gene: TRBV4-1
CDR3 DNA: TGCGCCAGCAGCCAAGAAATTCCCCAGTTAAACACAGATACGCAGTATTTT
CDR3 protein: CASSQEIPQLNTDTQYF

clone size: .
D gene: .
J gene: TRBJ1-5
V gene: TRBV6-2/TRBV6-3
CDR3 DNA: TGTGCCAGCAGTCTTCCAGGCAATCAGCCCCAGCATTTT
CDR3 protein: CASSLPGNQPQHF

clone size: .
D gene: TRBD1
J gene: TRBJ1-2
V gene: TRBV30
CDR3 DNA: TGTGCCTGGAGTTGGACAGGGGATTATGGCTACACCTTC
CDR3 protein: CAWSWTGDYGYTF

clone size: .
D gene: .
J gene: TRBJ1-2
V gene: TRBV19
CDR3 DNA: TGTGCCAGTAGTATATCCCTCACTTTCTATGGCTACACCTTC
CDR3 protein: CASSISLTFYGYTF

clone size: .
D gene: TRBD2
J gene: TRBJ2-1
V gene: TRBV11-2
CDR3 DNA: TGTGCCAGCAGCTTAGCCCGCGGGAGGGCCGATGAGCAGTTCTTC
CDR3 protein: CASSLARGRADEQFF

clone size: few
D gene: TRBD2
J gene: TRBJ2-7
V gene: TRBV3-1/TRBV3-2
CDR3 DNA: TGTGCCAGCAGCAAGGGACTAGCCTACGAGCAGTACTTC
CDR3 protein: CASSKGLAYEQYF

clone size: .
D gene: TRBD1
J gene: TRBJ2-1
V gene: TRBV2
CDR3 DNA: TGTGCCAGCAGTGATGGGACAGTGACCTACAATGAGCAGTTCTTC
CDR3 protein: CASSDGTVTYNEQFF

clone size: once
D gene: .
J gene: TRBJ1-6
V gene: TRBV5-1
CDR3 DNA: TGCGCCAGCAGCTTGTCTGGGCAGGGAGGAGGGTCACCCCTCCACTTT
CDR3 protein: CASSLSGQGGGSPLHF

clone size: once
D gene: .
J gene: TRBJ1-5
V gene: TRBV28
CDR3 DNA: TGTGCCAGCACCCCAGCCCGAGGGAGCAATCAGCCCCAGCATTTT
CDR3 protein: CASTPARGSNQPQHF

clone size: .
D gene: .
J gene: TRBJ2-3
V gene: TRBV30
CDR3 DNA: TGTGCCTGGAGTGTAGGGGGAGATACGCAGTATTTT
CDR3 protein: CAWSVGGDTQYF

clone size: .
D gene: .
J gene: TRBJ2-3
V gene: TRBV5-1
CDR3 DNA: TGCGCCAGCAGACCGGACGGGATGTTTTTAACAGATACGCAGTATTTT
CDR3 protein: CASRPDGMFLTDTQYF

clone size: .
D gene: .
J gene: TRBJ2-3
V gene: TRBV24-1
CDR3 DNA: TGTGCCACCAGTGGAACTCCTCCAGATACGCAGTATTTT
CDR3 protein: CATSGTPPDTQYF

clone size: .
D gene: .
J gene: TRBJ2-1
V gene: TRBV7-9
CDR3 DNA: TGTGCCAGCAGCTCAGGGAGGCAGCCCTACAATGAGCAGTTCTTC
CDR3 protein: CASSSGRQPYNEQFF

clone size: .
D gene: TRBD1
J gene: TRBJ1-1
V gene: TRBV7-9
CDR3 DNA: TGTGCCAGCAGCCCGGGGGCAGGGGGGCACACTGAAGCTTTCTTT
CDR3 protein: CASSPGAGGHTEAFF

clone size: once
D gene: TRBD2
J gene: TRBJ2-2
V gene: TRBV6-4
CDR3 DNA: TGTGCCAGCTCTAGCGGGAGCTCCGGGGAGCTGTTTTTT
CDR3 protein: CASSSGSSGELFF

clone size: .
D gene: .
J gene: TRBJ2-2
V gene: TRBV28
CDR3 DNA: TGTGCCGGCCAACGGAACACCGGGGAGCTGTTTTTT
CDR3 protein: CAGQRNTGELFF

clone size: .
D gene: .
J gene: TRBJ2-7
V gene: TRBV5-5
CDR3 DNA: TGTGCCAGCAGCTCGACCAGGGGGGCCTACGAGCAGTACTTC
CDR3 protein: CASSSTRGAYEQYF

clone size: .
D gene: .
J gene: TRBJ2-3
V gene: TRBV6-2/TRBV6-3
CDR3 DNA: TGTGCCAGCAGTCAGAGCGGGTGGAGCACAGATACGCAGTATTTT
CDR3 protein: CASSQSGWSTDTQYF

clone size: .
D gene: .
J gene: TRBJ1-3
V gene: TRBV19
CDR3 DNA: TGTGCCAGTAGTAATGGAGGGGCTGGAAACACCATATATTTT
CDR3 protein: CASSNGGAGNTIYF

clone size: .
D gene: .
J gene: TRBJ2-5
V gene: TRBV2
CDR3 DNA: TGTGCCAGCACCCAGGACAACCAAGAGACCCAGTACTTC
CDR3 protein: CASTQDNQETQYF

clone size: .
D gene: .
J gene: TRBJ1-6
V gene: TRBV10-2
CDR3 DNA: TGCGCCAGCAGTGTCAAGGCAGGGTTCAATTCACCCCTCCACTTT
CDR3 protein: CASSVKAGFNSPLHF

clone size: .
D gene: TRBD2
J gene: TRBJ2-7
V gene: TRBV11-2
CDR3 DNA: TGTGCCAGCAGCTTGGGCGGGGGGAAGGGCGAGCAGTACTTC
CDR3 protein: CASSLGGGKGEQYF

clone size: .
D gene: .
J gene: TRBJ1-1
V gene: TRBV10-3
CDR3 DNA: TGTGCCATCAGTGAGTCGGAGGGAACGAAAGCTTTCTTT
CDR3 protein: CAISESEGTKAFF